Shown below are 21 T cell receptor beta chains from a single sample sequenced in a study of T cell repertoires and HLA-DP antigens. This label denotes: CD137+ CD4 T cells sorted after culture with HeLa expressing allogeneic HLA-DP. Stimulation used HeLa cells expressing transduced HLA-DPA1/DPB1, HLA-DM, invariant chain and CD80. After about 16 days' expansion, CD4+ cells were restimulated 24 h with HeLa expressing allogeneic DPB1. The repertoire was sequenced with immunoSEQ multiplex PCR; TCRdb's copy has only in-frame clones and lacks some. The data contain more than 350 clones, around 70% of them singletons. The source material was alloreactive CD137+ CD4+ T cells from cultured PBMCs. Stated subset: CD137+ CD4+ cells sorted after 24 h restimulation with the allogeneic HLA-DP-expressing HeLa cells. These receptors all come from a young woman in good health and CMV-seronegative.

Concerning this clone itself: A read error is the likely source, as a far larger clone sits one nucleotide away. The chain couples TRBV7-9 to TRBJ1-5; a possible D gene is TRBD1 (6 bases). CDR1 is SEHNR and CDR2 is FQNEAQ in the germline V gene (reference sequence). The CDR3 is 15 amino acids. V lost 1 base and J 6 bases, leaving 13 bases between the germline ends. CDR3 sequence: CASSLGLGAGQPQHF. CDR3 sequence (DNA): TGTGCCAGCAGCTTAGGGCTGGGGGCGGGTCAGCCCCAGCATTTT.

This clone is classed as large. The rearrangement joins TRBV28 to TRBJ1-2; D gene ambiguous. CDR1 MDHEN and CDR2 SYDVKM come from the germline V gene. V lost 3 bases to trimming and J lost 3 bases, with 14 bases between them. The CDR3 has 15 residues. CDR3 nucleotides: TGTGCCAGCAGTTTTTTTGGGTTCCGTGACTATGGCTACACCTTC. Its translation is CASSFFGFRDYGYTF.

CDR3 sequence: CASSLRRETQYF. CDR3 coding DNA: TGTGCCAGCAGCTTAAGAAGAGAGACCCAGTACTTC. The chain carries TRBV7-3 and TRBJ2-5; unclear D gene. Trimming cost V 1 base and J 4 bases, with 4 bases left between them. The CDR3 totals 12 residues. CDR1 is SGHTA and CDR2 is FQGTGA in the germline V gene.

This clone is large within its sample. The CDR3 DNA is TGTGCCAGCAGGCTGGGTCAGCCCCAGCATTTT. Its protein product is CASRLGQPQHF. The chain uses TRBV2 and TRBJ1-5; D not certain. Germline V CDR1 and CDR2: SNHLY, FYNNEI. CDR3 length: 11 amino acids. V dropped 6 bases and J dropped 6 bases, with 6 bases sitting between them.

This rearrangement joins TRBV7-9 to TRBJ2-3; 9 nucleotides line up with TRBD1. This CDR3 is built from 17 residues. The junction had 10 bases not matched to a gene; V was cut back by 5 bases and J by 1 base. CDR1 SEHNR and CDR2 FQNEAQ come from the germline V gene (reference sequence). The CDR3 coding sequence is TGTGCCAGCAGCCCATTTACCCGGACAGGGGGCACAGATACGCAGTATTTT. Its translation: CASSPFTRTGGTDTQYF.

This clone has more than one count but fewer than ten. This sequence joins TRBV7-1 and TRBJ2-3; the D gene is possibly TRBD2 (7 bases). TRBV7-1 is marked as an open reading frame, function uncertain. Trimming left V 5 bases short and J 2 bases short, with 14 bases between. The CDR3 is made up of 15 amino acids. The CDR3, as DNA: TGTGCCAGCAGCCCCAGGGGACTAATCACAGATACGCAGTATTTT. Translated, it gives CASSPRGLITDTQYF.

The gene calls are TRBV6-5 and TRBJ2-7; D perhaps matches TRBD1 (6 bases). CDR3 length: 15 residues. The germline CDR1 and CDR2 sequences are MNHEY and SVGAGI. Trimming removed 0 bases at V and 0 bases at J, with 9 bases between. The CDR3 DNA reads as TGTGCCAGCAGTTACTCGAGGGACAACTCCTACGAGCAGTACTTC. Its protein is CASSYSRDNSYEQYF.

V usage is TRBV30 and J usage is TRBJ2-2; TRBD1 might be the D (5 bases). This CDR3 comprises 14 residues. Trimming cost V 4 bases and J 2 bases, with 11 bases left between them. Germline values: CDR1 GTSNPN, CDR2 SVGIG (reference sequence). CDR3 residues: CAWTWGPNTGELFF. In DNA, the CDR3 is TGTGCCTGGACCTGGGGCCCTAACACCGGGGAGCTGTTTTTT.

V and J are TRBV6-6 and TRBJ2-7, with TRBD1 as a possible D gene (5 bases). From germline, CDR1 is MNHNY and CDR2 SVGAGI (reference sequence). V lost 2 bases and J 2 bases, leaving 10 bases between the germline ends. The CDR3 is 14 amino acids. CDR3 DNA: TGTGCCAGCAGTTACGGGCAGGGCCCCTACGAGCAGTACGTC. It translates to CASSYGQGPYEQYV.

This sequence joins TRBV5-4 and TRBJ1-3; a weak D match, TRBD1 (5 bases). V shed 3 bases and J shed 4 bases, with 17 bases lying between them. This CDR3 spans 16 amino acids. Looked up from germline, CDR1 is SGHNT and CDR2 is YYREEE (reference sequence). The CDR3 sequence: CASSSRWGTAGNTIYF. The CDR3 bases are TGTGCCAGCAGCTCCCGGTGGGGCACTGCGGGAAACACCATATATTTT.

The rearrangement links TRBV7-2 to TRBJ1-2; perhaps TRBD1 as D (5 bases). The CDR3 extends over 14 amino acids. The V gene lost 3 bases and the J gene lost 3 bases, with 11 bases spanning the gap. The V gene's germline CDR1 is SGHTA and CDR2 FQGNSA. CDR3 in amino acids: CASSFGREDYGYTF. The CDR3 DNA is TGTGCCAGCAGCTTTGGCAGGGAGGACTATGGCTACACCTTC.

Worth noting for this clone: The sample has other DNA sequences that encode this CDR3 too. The gene calls are TRBV28 and TRBJ1-6; D is possibly TRBD1 (5 bases). With 5 bases removed from V and 5 bases from J, the gap between germline ends came to 16 bases. The CDR3 consists of 16 residues. Germline assignment: CDR1 MDHEN and CDR2 SYDVKM. For the CDR3, the DNA is TGTGCCAGCAGTCTTGGGGGGGGGTGGAATAATTCACCCCTCCACTTT. This gives the protein CASSLGGGWNNSPLHF.

This rearrangement joins TRBV28 to TRBJ1-3; D remains unclear. V lost 6 bases, J lost 3 bases, and 15 bases lay in between. CDR1 is MDHEN and CDR2 is SYDVKM in the germline V gene. The CDR3 runs to 15 residues. As DNA, the CDR3 is TGTGCCAGCAGCCTGACCCCTTCGGGTGGAAACACCATATATTTT. The encoded protein is CASSLTPSGGNTIYF.

The chain combines TRBV10-1 with TRBJ2-5; D is possibly TRBD2 (6 bases). This CDR3 comprises 15 residues. Germline assignment: CDR1 WNHNN and CDR2 SYGVQD (reference sequence). Trimming cost V 6 bases and J 2 bases, with 16 bases left between them. In DNA, the CDR3 is TGCGCCAGCAGCTCGGGACTCGGGGATCAAGAGACCCAGTACTTC. This gives the protein CASSSGLGDQETQYF.

This clone was counted between two and nine times. The J gene is TRBJ2-3, the V gene TRBV7-9; the D gene is possibly TRBD2 (7 bases). CDR1 and CDR2 (germline): SEHNR, FQNEAQ (reference sequence). The CDR3 length is 15 residues. Deletions cut 5 bases from V and 2 bases from J, with 14 bases between. CDR3 sequence (DNA): TGTGCCAGCAGCCCCAGGGGACTAATCACAGATACGCAGTATTTT. The encoded protein is CASSPRGLITDTQYF.

This clone rates as large (0.1 to 1%). This rearrangement joins TRBV11-3 to TRBJ2-2; D uncertain. The V gene lost 0 bases and the J gene lost 10 bases, with 9 bases spanning the gap. This CDR3 spans 13 amino acids. The germline CDR1 and CDR2 sequences are SGHNT and YENEEA. In DNA form, the CDR3 reads TGTGCCAGCAGCTTAGATCACCGGATGGAGCTGTTTTTT. It codes for CASSLDHRMELFF.

This sequence joins TRBV11-2 and TRBJ2-1; 8 bases fit TRBD2. The CDR3 has 15 amino acids. CDR1 SGHAT and CDR2 FQNNGV come from the germline V gene. Trimming took 3 bases from V and 5 from J; bases not matched to a gene: 6. Here the CDR3 DNA reads TGTGCCAGCAGCTTGGACGGGAGGGCTCACAATGAGCAGTTCTTC. Translating gives CASSLDGRAHNEQFF. Using reference TRBV11-2 and TRBJ2-1 for the parts outside the CDR3, the full variable domain is EAGVAQSPRYKIIEKRQSVAFWCNPISGHATLYWYQQILGQGPKLLIQFQNNGVVDDSQLPKDRFSAERLKGVDSTLKIQPAKLEDSAVYLCASSLDGRAHNEQFFGPGTRLTVL.

This clone is deemed large. The J gene is TRBJ2-3, the V gene TRBV4-1; 9 nucleotides line up with TRBD1. This CDR3 has 13 residues. V shed 7 bases and J 4 bases; nucleotides not matched to a gene: 3. Germline V CDR1 and CDR2: MGHRA, YSYEKL. The CDR3 reads CASMTGGPDTQYF. The CDR3 region has the DNA TGCGCCAGCATGACAGGGGGTCCAGATACGCAGTATTTT.

The rearrangement uses TRBV6-5 and TRBJ1-3; 9 bases map to TRBD1. The CDR3 sequence is 13 residues long. The J segment lost 4 bases and the V segment lost 8 bases, leaving 3 bases of the junction unmatched. Germline CDR1 reads MNHEY; CDR2 reads SVGAGI. CDR3 sequence reads: CASGTGLGNTIYF. Written as DNA, the CDR3 is TGTGCCAGCGGGACAGGGCTGGGAAACACCATATATTTT.

The chain couples TRBV11-2 to TRBJ2-1, with 13 bases lining up with TRBD2. This CDR3 comprises 18 residues. V lost 2 bases to trimming and J lost 8 bases; unmatched junction nucleotides: 12. Germline CDR1 is SGHAT and CDR2 is FQNNGV. The CDR3 region has the DNA TGTGCCAGCAGCTTACCGAGGGGACTAGCGGGGCCCTCCCATGAGCAGTTCTTC. Amino acid sequence: CASSLPRGLAGPSHEQFF.

This clone showed up just once. This chain connects TRBV18 to TRBJ2-4; 9 bases align to TRBD1. Germline V gene data show CDR1 as KGHSH and CDR2 as LQKENI. After removal of 5 bases from V and 0 bases from J, the junction contained 11 bases not matched to a gene. The CDR3 length is 18 residues. CDR3 nucleotide sequence: TGTGCCAGCTCATCGGGACAGGGCCTCCTTCTAGCCAAAAACATTCAGTACTTC. Translating gives CASSSGQGLLLAKNIQYF. Looking up the rest from reference TRBV18 and TRBJ2-4 gives the full variable domain: NAGVMQNPRHLVRRRGQEARLRCSPMKGHSHVYWYRQLPEEGLKFMVYLQKENIIDESGMPKERFSAEFPKEGPSILRIQQVVRGDSAAYFCASSSGQGLLLAKNIQYFGAGTRLSVL.